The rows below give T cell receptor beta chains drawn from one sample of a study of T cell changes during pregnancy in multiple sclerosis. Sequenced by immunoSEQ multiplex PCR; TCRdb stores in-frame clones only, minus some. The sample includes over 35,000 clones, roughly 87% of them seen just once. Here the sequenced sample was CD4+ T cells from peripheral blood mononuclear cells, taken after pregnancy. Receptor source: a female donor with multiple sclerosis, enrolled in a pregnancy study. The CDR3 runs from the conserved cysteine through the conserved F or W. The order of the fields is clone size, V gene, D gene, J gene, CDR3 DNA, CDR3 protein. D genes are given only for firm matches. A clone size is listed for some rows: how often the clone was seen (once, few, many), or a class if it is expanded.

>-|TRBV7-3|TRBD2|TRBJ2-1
TGTGCCAGCAGCTCAACTAGCGGGGGAAACAATGAGCAGTTCTTC
CASSSTSGGNNEQFF
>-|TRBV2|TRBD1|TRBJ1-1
TGTGCCAGCCGGACAGGGCTGAACACTGAAGCTTTCTTT
CASRTGLNTEAFF
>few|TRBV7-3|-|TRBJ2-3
TGTGCCAGCAGCCCAACGGGTCGGGGGAACACAGATACGCAGTATTTT
CASSPTGRGNTDTQYF
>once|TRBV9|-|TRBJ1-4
TGTGCCAGCAGCCAGTCGGGGGGGGCTAATGAAAAACTGTTTTTT
CASSQSGGANEKLFF
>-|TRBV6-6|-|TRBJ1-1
TGTGCCAGCAGTTACTTGTCAGGGGAAGGTGAAGCTTTCTTT
CASSYLSGEGEAFF
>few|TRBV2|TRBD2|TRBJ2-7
TGTGCCAGCAGGAGCGGGGGGGCCTACGAGCAGTACTTC
CASRSGGAYEQYF
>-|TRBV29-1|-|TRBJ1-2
TGCAGCGTTGCGTCCCCTAGGAGAGGCTACACCTTC
CSVASPRRGYTF
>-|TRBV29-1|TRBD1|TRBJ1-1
TGCAGCGTGATCAGGGACAGAACCCCGAACACTGAAGCTTTCTTT
CSVIRDRTPNTEAFF
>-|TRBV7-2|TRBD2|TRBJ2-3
TGTGCCAGCAGCTTAGGGGATAGCGGGAGTACCTACACAGATACGCAGTATTTT
CASSLGDSGSTYTDTQYF
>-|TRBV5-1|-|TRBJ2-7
TGCGCCAGCAGCTCGGTGGGGGGGCGCATTTACGAGCAGTACTTC
CASSSVGGRIYEQYF
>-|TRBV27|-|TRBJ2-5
TGTGCCAGCAGTTTATTGAACAGCCAAGAGACCCAGTACTTC
CASSLLNSQETQYF
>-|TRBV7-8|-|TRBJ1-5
TGTGCCAGCAGCGGGCCGGGAGGAGGCAATCAGCCCCAGCATTTT
CASSGPGGGNQPQHF
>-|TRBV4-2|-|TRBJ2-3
TGTGCCAGCAGCTCAAAGGGCGGGACCGGAGATACGCAGTATTTT
CASSSKGGTGDTQYF
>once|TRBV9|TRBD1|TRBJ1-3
TGTGCCAGCGGGACAGGCGGCTCTGGAAACACCATATATTTT
CASGTGGSGNTIYF
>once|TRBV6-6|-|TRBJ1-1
TGTGCCAGCAGTTACTCATTGGTACAACCAGAAGCTTTCTTT
CASSYSLVQPEAFF
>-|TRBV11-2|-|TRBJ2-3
TGTGCCAGCAGCTCGGCCGGAGGCACAGATACGCAGTATTTT
CASSSAGGTDTQYF
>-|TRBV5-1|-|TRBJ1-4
TGCGCCAGCAGCTTGCTCTCAGCTAATGAAAAACTGTTTTTT
CASSLLSANEKLFF
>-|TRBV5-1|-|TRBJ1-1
TGCGCCAGCAGAAAAGAGCTCATGAACACTGAAGCTTTCTTT
CASRKELMNTEAFF
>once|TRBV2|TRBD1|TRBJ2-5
TGTGCCACGGGGCCCATGACAGGGCAAGAGACCCAGTACTTC
CATGPMTGQETQYF
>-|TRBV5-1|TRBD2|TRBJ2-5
TGCGCCAGCACCCTACTAGCGGGGGGACAGGAGACCCAGTACTTC
CASTLLAGGQETQYF
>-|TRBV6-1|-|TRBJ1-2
TGTGCCAGCAGTACCCAGGGAAACTATGGCTACACCTTC
CASSTQGNYGYTF
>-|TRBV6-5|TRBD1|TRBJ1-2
TGTGCCAGCAGTAAGGGGGCCTATGGCTACACCTTC
CASSKGAYGYTF
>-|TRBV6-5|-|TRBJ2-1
TGTGCCAGCAGTTACCCCGCGGCAGGGGCCCATGAGCAGTTCTTC
CASSYPAAGAHEQFF
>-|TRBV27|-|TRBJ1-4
TGTGCCAGCAGTTTTATGGGACTTAATGAAAAACTGTTTTTT
CASSFMGLNEKLFF
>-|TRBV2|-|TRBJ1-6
TGTGCCAGCAGCGCAGGGATCGGGGGTTCACCCCTCCACTTT
CASSAGIGGSPLHF
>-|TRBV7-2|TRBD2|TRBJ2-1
TGTGCCAGCAGCTTAGGGCGGGGAGGGGAGCAGTTCTTC
CASSLGRGGEQFF
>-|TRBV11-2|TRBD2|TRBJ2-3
TGTGCCAGCAGCTCGCTCCTGCCGGGACTACCTCCAGATACGCAGTATTTT
CASSSLLPGLPPDTQYF
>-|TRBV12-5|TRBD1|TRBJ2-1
TGTGCTAGTGGAATGGACAGGGTAACGCAGTTCTTC
CASGMDRVTQFF
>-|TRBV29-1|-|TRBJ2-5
TGCAGCGTTGCTCCTGGACAGATCCGAGAGACCCAGTACTTC
CSVAPGQIRETQYF
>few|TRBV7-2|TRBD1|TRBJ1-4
TGTGCCAGCAGCCGTAGACAGGGTGTCTATGAAAAACTGTTTTTT
CASSRRQGVYEKLFF
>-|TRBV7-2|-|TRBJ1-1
TGTGCCAGCAGCTTGGCAGGAACAACTAACACTGAAGCTTTCTTT
CASSLAGTTNTEAFF
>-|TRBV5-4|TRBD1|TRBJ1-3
TGTGCCAGCAGCCTGACAGGGCCTGGAAACACCATATATTTT
CASSLTGPGNTIYF
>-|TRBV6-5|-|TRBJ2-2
TGTGCCAGCAGATACTTAGACGGGGAGCTGTTTTTT
CASRYLDGELFF
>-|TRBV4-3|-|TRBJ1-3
TGCGCCAGCAGCCCGAACCCCACAGGGAGCTCTGGAAACACCATATATTTT
CASSPNPTGSSGNTIYF
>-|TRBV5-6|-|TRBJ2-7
TGTGCCAGCAGCTTGGGCCCCGTTGGAGGCGAGCAGTACTTC
CASSLGPVGGEQYF
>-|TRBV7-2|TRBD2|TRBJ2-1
TGTGCCAGCAGCTTCTCGGGGGGGCTAACTGAGCAGTTCTTC
CASSFSGGLTEQFF
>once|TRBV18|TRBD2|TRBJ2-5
TGTGCCAGCTCACCCTCTGGGACTAGTGAGACCCAGTACTTC
CASSPSGTSETQYF
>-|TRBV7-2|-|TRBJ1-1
TGTGCCAGCAACCTCGAGGCCGAAGCTTTCTTT
CASNLEAEAFF
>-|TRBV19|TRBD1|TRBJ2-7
TGTGCCAGTAGTCCACAGGGGAAATACGAGCAGTACTTC
CASSPQGKYEQYF
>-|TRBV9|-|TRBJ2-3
TGTGCCAGCAGCCCGGGAATAGCAGATACGCAGTATTTT
CASSPGIADTQYF
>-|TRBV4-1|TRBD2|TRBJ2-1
TGCGCCAGCAGCCAAGCCCCCGGACTAGCGGAAACCTACAATGAGCAGTTCTTC
CASSQAPGLAETYNEQFF
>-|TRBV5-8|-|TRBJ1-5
TGTGCCAGCAGCTTGGGACAGGTTTCGAGTCAGCCCCAGCATTTT
CASSLGQVSSQPQHF
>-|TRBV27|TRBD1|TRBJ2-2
TGTGCCAGCACCCGGGACAGGGCAACCGGGGAGCTGTTTTTT
CASTRDRATGELFF
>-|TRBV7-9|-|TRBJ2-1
TGTGCCAGCAGCTTATCTCGTTGGTCGGGAAGCTCCTACAATGAGCAGTTCTTC
CASSLSRWSGSSYNEQFF
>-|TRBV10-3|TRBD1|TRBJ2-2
TGTGCCATCAATTCGGGGACAGCAACCGGGGAGCTGTTTTTT
CAINSGTATGELFF
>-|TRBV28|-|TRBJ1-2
TGTGCCAGCAGTTTATCAGTAAGGGGAGGCTACACCTTC
CASSLSVRGGYTF
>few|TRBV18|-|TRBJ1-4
TGTGCCAGCTCACCCACAGGGTTGGGCGAAAAACTGTTTTTT
CASSPTGLGEKLFF
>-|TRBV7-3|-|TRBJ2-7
TGTGCCAGCAGCCTGGGCGTACAGGCTACCTACGAGCAGTACTTC
CASSLGVQATYEQYF
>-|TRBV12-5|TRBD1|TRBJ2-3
TGTGCTAGTGGTTTGATCGGAGACGGGACAGTTGGTGCAGATACGCAGTATTTT
CASGLIGDGTVGADTQYF
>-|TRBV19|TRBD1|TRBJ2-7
TGTGCCAGTAGTCGGGACAGAGCCTACGAGCAGTACTTC
CASSRDRAYEQYF
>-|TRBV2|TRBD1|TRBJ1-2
TGTGCCAGCAGCAGACAGGGGGTGAAGTATGGCTACACCTTC
CASSRQGVKYGYTF
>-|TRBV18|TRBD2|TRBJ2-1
TGTGCCAGCTCACAGACTAGCGGGGGGTCTTACAATGAGCAGTTCTTC
CASSQTSGGSYNEQFF
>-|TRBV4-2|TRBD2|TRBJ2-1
TGTGCCAGCAGCCAAGATAAAGCGGGGGGGACCCGTGAGCAGTTCTTC
CASSQDKAGGTREQFF
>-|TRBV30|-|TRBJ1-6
TGTGCCTTGACCCACAACCCGGGCTATAATTCACCCCTCCACTTT
CALTHNPGYNSPLHF
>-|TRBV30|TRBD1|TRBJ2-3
TGTGCCTGGAGTGCAGATCCGGGACAGGGGGCAGATACGCAGTATTTT
CAWSADPGQGADTQYF
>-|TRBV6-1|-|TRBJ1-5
TGTGCCAGCAGTGAAGCGCCACTCCCCGATAGCAATCAGCCCCAGCATTTT
CASSEAPLPDSNQPQHF
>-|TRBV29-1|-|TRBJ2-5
TGCAGCGTTGAAGACCGGGTAACAGGTGGAAAGACCCAGTACTTC
CSVEDRVTGGKTQYF